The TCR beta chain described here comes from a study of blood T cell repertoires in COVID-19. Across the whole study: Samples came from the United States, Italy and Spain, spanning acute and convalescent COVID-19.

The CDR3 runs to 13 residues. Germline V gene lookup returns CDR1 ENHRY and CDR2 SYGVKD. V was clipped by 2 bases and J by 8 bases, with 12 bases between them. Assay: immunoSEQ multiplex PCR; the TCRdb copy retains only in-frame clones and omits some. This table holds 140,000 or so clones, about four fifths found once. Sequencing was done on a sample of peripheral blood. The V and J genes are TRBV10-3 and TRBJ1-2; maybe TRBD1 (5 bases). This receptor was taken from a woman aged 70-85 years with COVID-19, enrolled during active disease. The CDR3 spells CAISEGGAGGYTF. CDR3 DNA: TGTGCCATCAGTGAGGGCGGCGCAGGGGGCTACACCTTC.